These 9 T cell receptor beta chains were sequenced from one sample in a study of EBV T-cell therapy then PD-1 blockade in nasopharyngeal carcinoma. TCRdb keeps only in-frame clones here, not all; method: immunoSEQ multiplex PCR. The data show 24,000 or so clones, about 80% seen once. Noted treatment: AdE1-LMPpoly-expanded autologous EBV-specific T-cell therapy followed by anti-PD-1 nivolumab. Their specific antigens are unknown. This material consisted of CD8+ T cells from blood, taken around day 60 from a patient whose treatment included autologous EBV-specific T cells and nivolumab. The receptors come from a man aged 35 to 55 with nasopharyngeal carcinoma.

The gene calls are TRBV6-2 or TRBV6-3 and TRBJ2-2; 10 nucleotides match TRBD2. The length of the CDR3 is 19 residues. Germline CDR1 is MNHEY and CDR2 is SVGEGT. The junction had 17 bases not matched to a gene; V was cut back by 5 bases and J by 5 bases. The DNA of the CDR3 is TGTGCCAGCAGTCCCCGCCCGGCTAGCGGGGGATCGAGAACCGGGGAGCTGTTTTTT. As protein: CASSPRPASGGSRTGELFF.

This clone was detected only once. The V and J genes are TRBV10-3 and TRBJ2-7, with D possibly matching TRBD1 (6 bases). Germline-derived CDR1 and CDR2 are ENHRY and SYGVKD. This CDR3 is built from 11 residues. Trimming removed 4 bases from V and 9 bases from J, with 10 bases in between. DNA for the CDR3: TGTGCCATCAGTGTAGGGGGTCGGCAGTACTTC. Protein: CAISVGGRQYF.

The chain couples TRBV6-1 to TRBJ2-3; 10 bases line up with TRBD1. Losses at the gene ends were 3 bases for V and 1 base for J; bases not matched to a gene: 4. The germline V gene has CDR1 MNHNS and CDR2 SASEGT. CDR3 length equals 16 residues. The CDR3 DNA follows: TGTGCCAGCAGTGAGATGACAGGGGGCGGCACAGATACGCAGTATTTT. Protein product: CASSEMTGGGTDTQYF.

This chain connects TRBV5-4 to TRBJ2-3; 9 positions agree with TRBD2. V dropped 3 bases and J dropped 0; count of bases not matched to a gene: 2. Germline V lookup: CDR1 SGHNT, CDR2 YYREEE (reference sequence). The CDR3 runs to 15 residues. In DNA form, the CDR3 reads TGTGCCAGCAGCTGGCGGGGGGGAAGCACAGATACGCAGTATTTT. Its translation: CASSWRGGSTDTQYF.

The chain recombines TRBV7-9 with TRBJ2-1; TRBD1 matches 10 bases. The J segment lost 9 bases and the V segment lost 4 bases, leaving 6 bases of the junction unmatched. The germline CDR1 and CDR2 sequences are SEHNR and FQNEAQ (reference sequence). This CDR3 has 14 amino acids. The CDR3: CASSSGTGVGEQFF. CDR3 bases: TGTGCCAGCAGCTCCGGGACAGGGGTCGGTGAGCAGTTCTTC.

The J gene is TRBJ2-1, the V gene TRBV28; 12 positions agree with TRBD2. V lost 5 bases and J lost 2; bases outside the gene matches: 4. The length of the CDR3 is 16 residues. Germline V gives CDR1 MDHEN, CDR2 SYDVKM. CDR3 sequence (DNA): TGTGCCAGCAGTACTCTAGCGGGGGGGCCCTACAATGAGCAGTTCTTC. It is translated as CASSTLAGGPYNEQFF.

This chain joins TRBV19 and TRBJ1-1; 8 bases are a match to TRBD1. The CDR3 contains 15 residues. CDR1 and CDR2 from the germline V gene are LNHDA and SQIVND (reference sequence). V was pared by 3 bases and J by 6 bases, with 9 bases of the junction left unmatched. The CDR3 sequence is CASSIGAGGLPEAFF. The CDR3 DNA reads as TGTGCCAGTAGTATTGGGGCAGGGGGCTTACCTGAAGCTTTCTTT.

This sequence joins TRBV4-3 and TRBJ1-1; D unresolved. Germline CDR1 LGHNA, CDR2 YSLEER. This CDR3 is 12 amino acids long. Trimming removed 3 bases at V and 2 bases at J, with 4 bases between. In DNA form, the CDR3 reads TGCGCCAGCAGCCATTATAACACTGAAGCTTTCTTT. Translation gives CASSHYNTEAFF.

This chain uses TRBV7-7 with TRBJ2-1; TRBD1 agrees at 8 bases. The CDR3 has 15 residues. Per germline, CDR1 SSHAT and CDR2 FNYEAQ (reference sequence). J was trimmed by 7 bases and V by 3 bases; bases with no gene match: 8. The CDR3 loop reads CASSFGTGLGNEQFF. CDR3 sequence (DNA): TGTGCCAGCAGCTTTGGGACAGGCTTAGGGAATGAGCAGTTCTTC.